These 27 T cell receptor beta chains share one sample of origin, sequenced in a study of T cell responses to AZD1222 COVID-19 vaccine. Here immunoSEQ multiplex PCR was the method, and the copy in TCRdb shows in-frame clones only, minus some. The sample comprises over 110,000 clones, roughly nine tenths of which are singletons, and approximately 1.6% rests with the top ten. This specimen consisted of peripheral blood, obtained 28 days after the second AZD1222 dose. The receptor set was obtained from an adult who received the AZD1222 COVID-19 vaccine.

This chain joins TRBV7-6 and TRBJ2-2; D unresolved. The CDR3 extends over 13 amino acids. With 5 bases removed from V and 9 bases from J, the gap between germline ends came to 13 bases. Per germline, CDR1 SGHVS and CDR2 FNYEAQ. As DNA, the CDR3 is TGTGCCAGCAGCCAAGGGCCGGCCCGGGAGCTGTTTTTT. Its translation: CASSQGPARELFF.

This clone has only one observation. Other DNA sequences in this sample translate to the same CDR3. This sequence joins TRBV30 and TRBJ1-5; no firm D call. This CDR3 is 12 amino acids long. Trimming took 3 bases from V and 2 from J, leaving 5 bases between them. Germline V gives CDR1 GTSNPN, CDR2 SVGIG (reference sequence). The CDR3 DNA follows: TGTGCCTGGAGCCGAGGCAATCAGCCCCAGCATTTT. This gives the protein CAWSRGNQPQHF.

This rearrangement joins TRBV6-5 to TRBJ1-5; D gene uncertain. Germline V gene lookup returns CDR1 MNHEY and CDR2 SVGAGI. The CDR3 sequence is 15 residues long. Trimming pared 7 bases from V and 0 bases from J, leaving 13 bases between. The CDR3 loop is CASTGPHYSNQPQHF. The CDR3 coding sequence is TGTGCCAGCACAGGACCCCACTATAGCAATCAGCCCCAGCATTTT.

The rearrangement links TRBV6-2 or TRBV6-3 to TRBJ1-3; no firm D call. This CDR3 is 16 amino acids long. Between the trimmed V and J ends, which lost 0 bases and 0 bases, there was a span of 9 bases. Germline V CDR1 and CDR2: MNHEY, SVGEGT. DNA of the CDR3: TGTGCCAGCAGTTACTCTCGGGTGAGCTCTGGAAACACCATATATTTT. Protein: CASSYSRVSSGNTIYF.

V and J are TRBV12-5 and TRBJ1-3, with TRBD1 as a possible D gene (5 bases). This CDR3 is 12 amino acids long. Looked up from germline, CDR1 is LGHNT and CDR2 is FRNRAP. V lost 2 bases, J lost 14 bases, and 13 bases lay in between. The CDR3: CASGLNQGALYF. The CDR3 region has the DNA TGTGCTAGTGGTTTGAACCAGGGAGCCTTATATTTT.

The genes are TRBV7-8 and TRBJ2-1; weak D call: TRBD2 (5 bases). The germline V gene encodes CDR1 SGHVS and CDR2 FQNEAQ. The CDR3 length is 14 residues. Trimming removed 5 bases at V and 0 bases at J, with 8 bases between. The CDR3 DNA reads TGTGCCAGCAGCACTGGAGGCTCCTACAATGAGCAGTTCTTC. The encoded protein is CASSTGGSYNEQFF. Full variable domain (outside the CDR3, taken from reference TRBV7-8 and TRBJ2-1): GAGVSQSPRYKVAKRGQDVALRCDPISGHVSLFWYQQALGQGPEFLTYFQNEAQLDKSGLPSDRFFAERPEGSVSTLKIQRTQQEDSAVYLCASSTGGSYNEQFFGPGTRLTVL.

The CDR3 protein is CANRGGTGGKNTEAFF. CDR3 in DNA: TGTGCCAACAGGGGCGGGACAGGGGGCAAGAACACTGAAGCTTTCTTT. V and J are TRBV2 and TRBJ1-1; 12 bases agree with TRBD1. Losses at the gene ends were 10 bases for V and 1 base for J; bases not matched to a gene: 10. This CDR3 is 16 amino acids long. Looked up from germline, CDR1 is SNHLY and CDR2 is FYNNEI.

The chain joins TRBV27 to TRBJ1-1, with 8 bases fitting TRBD1. This CDR3 contains 16 residues. The V gene's germline CDR1 is MNHEY and CDR2 SMNVEV (reference sequence). Trimming took 1 base from V and 6 from J; bases not matched to a gene: 10. As DNA, the CDR3 is TGTGCCAGCAGTTTATTTCAGGGGGCGGCGAATGCTGAAGCTTTCTTT. Residues: CASSLFQGAANAEAFF.

The chain has TRBV27 and TRBJ2-1; the match to TRBD2 covers 15 bases. V dropped 6 bases and J dropped 9; count of bases not matched to a gene: 15. CDR1 MNHEY and CDR2 SMNVEV come from the germline V gene (reference sequence). The CDR3 runs to 18 residues. The DNA of the CDR3 is TGTGCCAGCAGCCGCGGACTAGCGGGAGGGGGGGGTCCCCTTGAGCAGTTCTTC. It specifies CASSRGLAGGGGPLEQFF.

The rearrangement joins TRBV4-1 to TRBJ1-5; TRBD1 might be the D (6 bases). Looked up from germline, CDR1 is MGHRA and CDR2 is YSYEKL. This CDR3 comprises 16 residues. Trimming removed 0 bases from V and 2 bases from J, with 11 bases in between. This CDR3 reads CASSQDQTGRNQPQHF. In nucleotides, the CDR3 is TGCGCCAGCAGCCAAGATCAGACAGGACGCAATCAGCCCCAGCATTTT.

The V call is TRBV7-3, the J call TRBJ2-5, with D unresolved. Germline loops: CDR1 SGHTA, CDR2 FQGTGA. The CDR3 has 15 residues. Trimming left V 0 bases short and J 5 bases short, with 13 bases between. CDR3 region: CASSLTGRPLETQYF. CDR3 DNA: TGTGCCAGCAGCTTAACGGGCAGACCACTGGAGACCCAGTACTTC.

The chain is built from TRBV6-2 or TRBV6-3 and TRBJ1-5; no clear D. V gave up 0 bases and J gave up 5 bases, with 5 bases separating them. The CDR3 contains 13 residues. Germline loops: CDR1 MNHEY, CDR2 SVGEGT. This chain's CDR3 is CASSYSWDQPQHF. The CDR3 bases are TGTGCCAGCAGTTACTCTTGGGATCAGCCCCAGCATTTT.

This chain links TRBV7-9 with TRBJ1-2; 11 bases are a match to TRBD1. Germline V CDR1 and CDR2: SEHNR, FQNEAQ (reference sequence). The CDR3 spans 16 residues. Trimming cost V 1 base and J 4 bases; bases outside gene matches: 5. CDR3 loop: CASSLDGQGAVYGYTF. The CDR3 DNA sequence: TGTGCCAGCAGCTTAGATGGACAGGGGGCGGTCTATGGCTACACCTTC.

The chain employs TRBV5-1 and TRBJ2-1, with D possibly TRBD1 on 7 matching bases. Looked up from germline, CDR1 is SGHRS and CDR2 is YFSETQ. The CDR3 totals 15 residues. V gave up 4 bases and J gave up 5 bases, with 16 bases separating them. The CDR3 coding sequence is TGCGCCAGCAGCCCCGGGCGGGACAGACACAATGAGCAGTTCTTC. Amino acids: CASSPGRDRHNEQFF.

The chain has TRBV27 and TRBJ1-4, with 8 nucleotides matching TRBD1. Germline CDR1 MNHEY, CDR2 SMNVEV (reference sequence). The CDR3 loop spans 18 amino acids. V lost 6 bases and J lost 4; bases outside the gene matches: 16. The CDR3 DNA is TGTGCCAGCAGCCGGACAGGGTCGATTTCCTCGATTAATGAAAAACTGTTTTTT. This sequence encodes CASSRTGSISSINEKLFF.

V and J are TRBV11-2 and TRBJ2-7; D perhaps matches TRBD1 (6 bases). Germline V gene lookup returns CDR1 SGHAT and CDR2 FQNNGV. Between the trimmed V and J ends, which lost 0 bases and 6 bases, there was a span of 15 bases. The CDR3 has 15 amino acids. The CDR3 DNA sequence: TGTGCCAGCAGCTTAGACCGGGACATCGCCCTCGAGCAGTACTTC. Its translation: CASSLDRDIALEQYF.

Written as DNA, the CDR3 is TGCAGCGTTACCCGGGACTACGGGGGCTACACCTTC. Translating gives CSVTRDYGGYTF. This chain joins TRBV29-1 and TRBJ1-2; weak D call: TRBD1 (5 bases). V was cut by 5 bases and J by 8 bases, with 15 bases left in between. Germline CDR1 and CDR2: SQVTM and ANQGSEA. This CDR3 region has 12 residues.

The V and J genes are TRBV6-1 and TRBJ1-1, with a weak D call TRBD1 (5 bases). The CDR3 covers 16 residues. The ends were cut back, 2 bases at V and 4 bases at J, with 17 bases in the middle. Germline loops: CDR1 MNHNS, CDR2 SASEGT. CDR3 sequence reads: CASSESKGDRGTEAFF. The CDR3, as DNA: TGTGCCAGCAGTGAAAGTAAAGGGGACCGCGGCACTGAAGCTTTCTTT.

The chain has TRBV20-1 and TRBJ1-1; D unresolved. Germline V CDR1 and CDR2: DFQATT, SNEGSKA (reference sequence). Trimming pared 3 bases from V and 1 base from J, leaving 9 bases between. The CDR3 sequence is 13 residues long. CDR3 nucleotides: TGCAGTGCTAGTTCCGGACCGAACACTGAAGCTTTCTTT. This translates into CSASSGPNTEAFF.

The J gene is TRBJ1-2, the V gene TRBV9; 8 nucleotides align to TRBD1. The CDR3 has 16 residues. Germline-derived CDR1 and CDR2 are SGDLS and YYNGEE. V trimming: 4 bases; J trimming: 3 bases; junction bases outside the gene matches: 11. CDR3 in DNA: TGTGCCAGCAGCCTCGAACCACAGGGGGTTGACTATGGCTACACCTTC. Residues: CASSLEPQGVDYGYTF.

The chain is built from TRBV3-1 (or the pseudogene TRBV3-2) and TRBJ1-1; possibly TRBD1 for D (6 bases). Germline V gene lookup returns CDR1 LGHDT and CDR2 YNNKEL (reference sequence). The CDR3 runs 15 residues. V shed 4 bases and J shed 1 base, with 13 bases lying between them. The CDR3 protein is CASSLFTTGNTEAFF. The CDR3 DNA reads as TGTGCCAGCAGCCTCTTCACGACAGGGAACACTGAAGCTTTCTTT.

The CDR3 here is CASTITTGMRQPQHF. In DNA, the CDR3 is TGTGCCAGCACCATTACGACGGGAATGCGTCAGCCCCAGCATTTT. The chain employs TRBV6-6 and TRBJ1-5, with unresolved D. V was shortened by 7 bases and J by 6 bases, with 19 bases between the two germline ends. Germline CDR1 MNHNY, CDR2 SVGAGI (reference sequence). There are 15 residues in the CDR3.

The chain has TRBV28 and TRBJ1-1; 7 bases map to TRBD1. Per germline, CDR1 MDHEN and CDR2 SYDVKM. J gave up 3 bases and V 2 bases, and 12 bases lay outside the gene matches. The CDR3 length is 17 residues. CDR3 loop: CASSLPGGRQYDTEAFF. CDR3 nucleotides: TGTGCCAGCAGTTTACCAGGGGGACGGCAGTATGACACTGAAGCTTTCTTT.

CDR3 coding DNA: TGTGCCAGTAGTATAAGGACAGGGAAAACAGATACGCAGTATTTT. Encoded protein: CASSIRTGKTDTQYF. V usage is TRBV19 and J usage is TRBJ2-3, with 8 positions matching TRBD1. Germline values: CDR1 LNHDA, CDR2 SQIVND (reference sequence). The V gene end was trimmed by 2 bases and the J gene end by 3 bases; junction bases not matched to a gene: 4. This CDR3 is 15 amino acids long.

The chain couples TRBV20-1 to TRBJ1-3; D is perhaps TRBD1 (5 bases). The CDR3 totals 19 residues. Germline CDR1 reads DFQATT; CDR2 reads SNEGSKA (reference sequence). V shed 3 bases and J shed 0 bases, with 24 bases lying between them. The CDR3 bases are TGCAGTGCTAGTCCTCCGGGACGGACACCGCCCTACTCTGGAAACACCATATATTTT. Translated, it gives CSASPPGRTPPYSGNTIYF.

The chain has TRBV14 and TRBJ1-4; TRBD1 is a possible D gene (5 bases). Trimming stripped 5 bases from V and 7 bases from J, with 17 bases between. The CDR3 contains 15 residues. The germline CDR1 and CDR2 sequences are SGHDN and FVKESK. The CDR3: CASSYIAGTSEKLFF. For the CDR3, the DNA is TGTGCCAGCAGCTATATCGCCGGGACGAGTGAAAAACTGTTTTTT.

The chain recombines TRBV5-6 with TRBJ2-7, with a possible D match to TRBD1 (5 bases). CDR3 length: 13 residues. V was pared by 0 bases and J by 3 bases, with 7 bases between. Germline CDR1 is SGHDT and CDR2 is YYEEEE. The CDR3 region has the DNA TGTGCCAGCAGCTTGGGACAGTTCTACGAGCAGTACTTC. As protein: CASSLGQFYEQYF.